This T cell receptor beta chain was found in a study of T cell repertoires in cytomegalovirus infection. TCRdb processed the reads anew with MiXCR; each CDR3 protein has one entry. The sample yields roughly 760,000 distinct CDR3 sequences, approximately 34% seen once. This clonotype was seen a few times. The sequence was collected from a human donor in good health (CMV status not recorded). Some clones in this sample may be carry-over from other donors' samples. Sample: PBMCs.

The CDR3 DNA sequence: TGTGCCAGCAGCTTCGTTTTGTTCTGGCCCCGCACAGATACGCAGTATTTT. It translates to CASSFVLFWPRTDTQYF. This chain links TRBV7-2 with TRBJ2-3; no definite D call. CDR3 length equals 17 residues. The ends were cut back, 3 bases at V and 1 base at J, with 17 bases in the middle. Germline lookup yields CDR1 SGHTA and CDR2 FQGNSA.